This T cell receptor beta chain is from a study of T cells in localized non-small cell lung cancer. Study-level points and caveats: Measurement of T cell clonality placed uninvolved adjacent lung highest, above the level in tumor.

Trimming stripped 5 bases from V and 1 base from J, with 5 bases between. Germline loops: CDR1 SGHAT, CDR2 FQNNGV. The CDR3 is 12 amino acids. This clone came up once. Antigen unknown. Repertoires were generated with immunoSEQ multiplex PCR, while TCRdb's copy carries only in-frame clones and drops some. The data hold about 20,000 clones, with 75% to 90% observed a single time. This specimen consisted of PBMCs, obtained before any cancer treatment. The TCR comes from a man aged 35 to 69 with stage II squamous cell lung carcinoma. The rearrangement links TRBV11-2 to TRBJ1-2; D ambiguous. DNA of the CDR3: TGTGCCAGCAGCCGTCGTAACTATGGCTACACCTTC. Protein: CASSRRNYGYTF. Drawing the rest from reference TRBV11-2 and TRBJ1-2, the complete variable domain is EAGVAQSPRYKIIEKRQSVAFWCNPISGHATLYWYQQILGQGPKLLIQFQNNGVVDDSQLPKDRFSAERLKGVDSTLKIQPAKLEDSAVYLCASSRRNYGYTFGSGTRLTVV.